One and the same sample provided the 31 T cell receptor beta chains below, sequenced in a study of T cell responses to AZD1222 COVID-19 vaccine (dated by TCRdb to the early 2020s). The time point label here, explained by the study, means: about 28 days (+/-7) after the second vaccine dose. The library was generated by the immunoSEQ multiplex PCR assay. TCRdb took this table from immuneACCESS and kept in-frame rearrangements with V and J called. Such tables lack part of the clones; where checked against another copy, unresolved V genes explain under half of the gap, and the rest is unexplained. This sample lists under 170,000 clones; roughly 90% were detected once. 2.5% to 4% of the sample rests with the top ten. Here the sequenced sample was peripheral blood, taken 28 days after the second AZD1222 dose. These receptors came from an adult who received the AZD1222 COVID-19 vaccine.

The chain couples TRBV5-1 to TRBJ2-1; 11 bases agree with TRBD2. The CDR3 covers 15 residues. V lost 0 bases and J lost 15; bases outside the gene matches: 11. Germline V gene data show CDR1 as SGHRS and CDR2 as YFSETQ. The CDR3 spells CASSLAGLADPLAFF. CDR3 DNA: TGCGCCAGCAGCTTGGCGGGACTAGCGGACCCCTTGGCGTTCTTC.

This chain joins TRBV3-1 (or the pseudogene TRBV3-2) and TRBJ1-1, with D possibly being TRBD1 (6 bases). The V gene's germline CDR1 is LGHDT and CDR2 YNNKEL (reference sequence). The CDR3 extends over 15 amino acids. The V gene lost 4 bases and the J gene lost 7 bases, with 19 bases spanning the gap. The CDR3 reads CASSPEDSGGGEAFF. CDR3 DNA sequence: TGTGCCAGCAGCCCCGAGGACAGCGGGGGCGGTGAAGCTTTCTTT.

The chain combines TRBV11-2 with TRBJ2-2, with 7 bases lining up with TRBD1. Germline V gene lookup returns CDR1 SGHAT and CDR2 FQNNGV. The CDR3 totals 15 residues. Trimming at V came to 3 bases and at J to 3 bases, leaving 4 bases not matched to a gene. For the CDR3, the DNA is TGTGCCAGCAGCTTTCGACAGGGAGACACCGGGGAGCTGTTTTTT. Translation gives CASSFRQGDTGELFF.

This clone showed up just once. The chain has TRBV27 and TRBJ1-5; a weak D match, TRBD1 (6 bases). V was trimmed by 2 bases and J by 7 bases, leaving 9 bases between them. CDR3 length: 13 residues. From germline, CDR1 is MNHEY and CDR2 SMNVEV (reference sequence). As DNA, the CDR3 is TGTGCCAGCAGTTTACAGGGGAGCCAGCCCCAGCATTTT. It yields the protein CASSLQGSQPQHF.

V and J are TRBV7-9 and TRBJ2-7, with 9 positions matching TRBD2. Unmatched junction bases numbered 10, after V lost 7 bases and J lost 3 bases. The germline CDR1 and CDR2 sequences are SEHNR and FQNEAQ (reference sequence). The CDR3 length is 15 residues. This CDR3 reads CASNTGSGSFYEQYF. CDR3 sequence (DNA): TGTGCCAGCAACACGGGTAGCGGGAGTTTCTACGAGCAGTACTTC.

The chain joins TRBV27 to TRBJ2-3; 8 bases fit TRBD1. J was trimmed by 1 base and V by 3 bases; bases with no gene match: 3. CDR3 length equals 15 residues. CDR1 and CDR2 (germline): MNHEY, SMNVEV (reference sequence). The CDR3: CASSFRRGRTDTQYF. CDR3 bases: TGTGCCAGCAGTTTCCGCAGGGGGCGCACAGATACGCAGTATTTT.

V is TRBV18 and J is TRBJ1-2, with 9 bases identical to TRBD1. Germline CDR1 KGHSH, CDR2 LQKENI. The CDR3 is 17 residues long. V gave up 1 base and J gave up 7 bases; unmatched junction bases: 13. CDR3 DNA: TGTGCCAGCTCACCACAGAAGCGGGACAGGGTATCGGGTGGCTACACCTTC. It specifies CASSPQKRDRVSGGYTF.

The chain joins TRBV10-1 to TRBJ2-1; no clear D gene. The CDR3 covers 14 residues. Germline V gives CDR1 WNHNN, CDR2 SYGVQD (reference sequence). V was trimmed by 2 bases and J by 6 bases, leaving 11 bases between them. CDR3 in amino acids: CASSENGSVNEQFF. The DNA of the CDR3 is TGCGCCAGCAGTGAGAACGGATCGGTCAATGAGCAGTTCTTC.

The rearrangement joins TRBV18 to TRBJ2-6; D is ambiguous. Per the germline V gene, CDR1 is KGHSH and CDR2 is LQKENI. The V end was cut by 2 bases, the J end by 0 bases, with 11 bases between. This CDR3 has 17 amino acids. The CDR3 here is CASSPTVESSGANVLTF. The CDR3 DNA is TGTGCCAGCTCACCAACAGTCGAAAGCTCTGGGGCCAACGTCCTGACTTTC.

CDR3 in amino acids: CASGLTQTSGSSYEQYF. The CDR3 DNA is TGTGCTAGTGGTTTGACCCAAACTAGCGGGAGCTCCTACGAGCAGTACTTC. The chain recombines TRBV12-5 with TRBJ2-7, with 11 bases matching TRBD2. The CDR3 runs 17 residues. Unmatched junction bases numbered 6, after V lost 2 bases and J lost 0 bases. CDR1 LGHNT and CDR2 FRNRAP come from the germline V gene. Looking up the rest from reference TRBV12-5 and TRBJ2-7 gives the full variable domain: DARVTQTPRHKVTEMGQEVTMRCQPILGHNTVFWYRQTMMQGLELLAYFRNRAPLDDSGMPKDRFSAEMPDATLATLKIQPSEPRDSAVYFCASGLTQTSGSSYEQYFGPGTRLTVT.

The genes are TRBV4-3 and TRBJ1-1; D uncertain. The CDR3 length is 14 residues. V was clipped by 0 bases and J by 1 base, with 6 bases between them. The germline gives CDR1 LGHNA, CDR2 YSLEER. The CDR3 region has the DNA TGCGCCAGCAGCCAAGAGGGGTGGAACACTGAAGCTTTCTTT. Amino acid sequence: CASSQEGWNTEAFF.

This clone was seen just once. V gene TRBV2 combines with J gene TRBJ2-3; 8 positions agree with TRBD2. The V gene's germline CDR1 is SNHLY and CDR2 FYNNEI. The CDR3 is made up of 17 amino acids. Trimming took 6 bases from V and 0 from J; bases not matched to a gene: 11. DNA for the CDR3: TGTGCCAGCAGCCTCGGACTAGCAGGTCCTAGCACAGATACGCAGTATTTT. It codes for CASSLGLAGPSTDTQYF.

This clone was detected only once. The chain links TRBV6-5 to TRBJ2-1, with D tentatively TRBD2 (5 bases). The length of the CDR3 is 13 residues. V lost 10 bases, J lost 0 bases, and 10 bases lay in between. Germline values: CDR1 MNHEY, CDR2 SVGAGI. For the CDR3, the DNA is TGTGCCACCTCTGGGAGCTCCTACAATGAGCAGTTCTTC. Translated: CATSGSSYNEQFF.

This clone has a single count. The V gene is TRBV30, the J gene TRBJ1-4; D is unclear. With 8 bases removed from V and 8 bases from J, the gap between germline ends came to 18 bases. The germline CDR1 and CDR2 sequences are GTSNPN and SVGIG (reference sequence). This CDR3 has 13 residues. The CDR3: CARRSRSEEKLFF. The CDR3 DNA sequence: TGTGCCCGTCGGAGTAGGTCTGAGGAAAAACTGTTTTTT.

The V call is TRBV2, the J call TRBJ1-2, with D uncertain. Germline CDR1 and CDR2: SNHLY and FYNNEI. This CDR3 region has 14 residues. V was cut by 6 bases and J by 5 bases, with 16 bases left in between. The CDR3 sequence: CASRQLVSSYGYTF. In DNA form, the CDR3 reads TGTGCCAGCAGACAGCTTGTCAGTTCTTATGGCTACACCTTC.

The CDR3 nucleotides are TGTGCCTGGAGTCCCGGGCTGAACACTGAAGCTTTCTTT. Encoded protein: CAWSPGLNTEAFF. The chain links TRBV30 to TRBJ1-1; D gene uncertain. CDR1 GTSNPN and CDR2 SVGIG come from the germline V gene (reference sequence). The CDR3 runs to 13 residues. V was clipped by 2 bases and J by 0 bases, with 7 bases between them.

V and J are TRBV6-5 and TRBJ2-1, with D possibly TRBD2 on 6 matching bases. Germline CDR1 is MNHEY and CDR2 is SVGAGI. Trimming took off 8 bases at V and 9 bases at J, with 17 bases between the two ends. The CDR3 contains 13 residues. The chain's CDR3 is CASRSQRESEQFF. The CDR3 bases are TGTGCCAGCCGTTCACAACGGGAGAGTGAGCAGTTCTTC.

This chain's CDR3 is CATSRGPRDSYYEQYF. The CDR3 DNA reads as TGTGCCACCAGCAGGGGACCACGGGACAGCTACTACGAGCAGTACTTC. This chain joins TRBV15 and TRBJ2-7; 7 nucleotides match TRBD1. The CDR3 spans 16 residues. Germline CDR1 reads LNHNV; CDR2 reads YYDKDF (reference sequence). J lost 3 bases, V lost 3 bases, and 11 bases had no gene match.

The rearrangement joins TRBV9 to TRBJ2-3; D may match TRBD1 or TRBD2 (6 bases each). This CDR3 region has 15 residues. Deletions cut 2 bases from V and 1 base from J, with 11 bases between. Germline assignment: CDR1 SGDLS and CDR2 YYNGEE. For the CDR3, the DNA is TGTGCCAGCAGCGTCGGGGGCGCCGGCACAGATACGCAGTATTTT. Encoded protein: CASSVGGAGTDTQYF.

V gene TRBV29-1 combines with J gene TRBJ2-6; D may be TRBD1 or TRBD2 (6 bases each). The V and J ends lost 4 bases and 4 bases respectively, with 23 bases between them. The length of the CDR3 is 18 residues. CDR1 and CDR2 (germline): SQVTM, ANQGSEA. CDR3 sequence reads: CSVGLRDTLSPGANVLTF. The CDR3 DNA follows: TGCAGCGTTGGCTTGCGGGACACTCTTTCTCCGGGGGCCAACGTCCTGACTTTC.

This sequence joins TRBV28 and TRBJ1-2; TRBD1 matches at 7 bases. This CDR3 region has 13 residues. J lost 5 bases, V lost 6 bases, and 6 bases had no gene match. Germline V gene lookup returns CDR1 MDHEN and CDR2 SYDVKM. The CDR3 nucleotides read TGTGCCAGCAGACCGACAGGGTTTTATGGCTACACCTTC. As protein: CASRPTGFYGYTF.

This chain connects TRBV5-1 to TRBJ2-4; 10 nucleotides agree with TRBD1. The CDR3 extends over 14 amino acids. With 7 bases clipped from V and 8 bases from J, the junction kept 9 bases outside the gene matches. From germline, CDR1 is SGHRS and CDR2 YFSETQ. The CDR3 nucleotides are TGCGCCAGCCGACAGGGGGCAGAGACGGACATTCAGTACTTC. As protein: CASRQGAETDIQYF.

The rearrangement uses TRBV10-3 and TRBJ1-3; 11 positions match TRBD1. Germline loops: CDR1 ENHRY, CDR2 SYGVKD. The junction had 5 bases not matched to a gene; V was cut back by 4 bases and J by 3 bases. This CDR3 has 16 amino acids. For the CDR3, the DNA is TGTGCCATCAGTGGTGGACAGGGGGCGAGTGGAAACACCATATATTTT. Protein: CAISGGQGASGNTIYF.

The CDR3 sequence is CASSKTGRAGTGELFF. The CDR3 bases are TGTGCCAGCAGCAAAACAGGCAGGGCAGGGACCGGGGAGCTGTTTTTT. This chain joins TRBV21-1 and TRBJ2-2; TRBD1, the D gene given by the table, was not confirmed from the DNA. TRBV21-1 is a known pseudogene. This CDR3 comprises 16 residues.

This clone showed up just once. The CDR3: CAISEGPITYEQYF. CDR3 bases: TGTGCCATCAGTGAGGGACCGATTACCTACGAGCAGTACTTC. This rearrangement joins TRBV10-3 to TRBJ2-7; D uncertain. V lost 2 bases, J lost 2 bases, and 10 bases lay in between. CDR1 and CDR2 from the germline V gene are ENHRY and SYGVKD. The CDR3 loop spans 14 amino acids.

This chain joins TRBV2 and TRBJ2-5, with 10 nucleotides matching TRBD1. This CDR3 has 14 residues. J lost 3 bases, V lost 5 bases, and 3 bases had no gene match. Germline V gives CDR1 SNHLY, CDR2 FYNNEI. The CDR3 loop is CASSTGTGEETQYF. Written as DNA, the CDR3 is TGTGCCAGCAGTACCGGGACAGGGGAAGAGACCCAGTACTTC. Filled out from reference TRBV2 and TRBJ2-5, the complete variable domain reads EPEVTQTPSHQVTQMGQEVILRCVPISNHLYFYWYRQILGQKVEFLVSFYNNEISEKSEIFDDQFSVERPDGSNFTLKIRSTKLEDSAMYFCASSTGTGEETQYFGPGTRLLVL.

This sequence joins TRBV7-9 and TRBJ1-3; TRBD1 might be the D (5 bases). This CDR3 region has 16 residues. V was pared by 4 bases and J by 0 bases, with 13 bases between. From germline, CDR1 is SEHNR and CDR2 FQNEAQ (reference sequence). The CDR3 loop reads CASSSSRGTSGNTIYF. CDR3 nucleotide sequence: TGTGCCAGCAGCTCATCGAGGGGTACCTCTGGAAACACCATATATTTT.

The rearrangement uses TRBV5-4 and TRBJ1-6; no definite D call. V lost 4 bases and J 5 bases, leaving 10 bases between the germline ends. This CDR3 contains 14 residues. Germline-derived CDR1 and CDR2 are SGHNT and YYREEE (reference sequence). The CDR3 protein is CASSESFNNSPLHF. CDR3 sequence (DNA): TGTGCCAGCAGCGAGAGTTTTAATAATTCACCCCTCCACTTT.

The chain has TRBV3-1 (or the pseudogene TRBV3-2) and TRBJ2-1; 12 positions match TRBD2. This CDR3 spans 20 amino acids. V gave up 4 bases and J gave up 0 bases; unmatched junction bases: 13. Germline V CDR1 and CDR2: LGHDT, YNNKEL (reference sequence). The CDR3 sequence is CASSPQPGLAGYSSYNEQFF. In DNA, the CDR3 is TGTGCCAGCAGCCCCCAACCGGGACTAGCGGGTTATTCCTCCTACAATGAGCAGTTCTTC.

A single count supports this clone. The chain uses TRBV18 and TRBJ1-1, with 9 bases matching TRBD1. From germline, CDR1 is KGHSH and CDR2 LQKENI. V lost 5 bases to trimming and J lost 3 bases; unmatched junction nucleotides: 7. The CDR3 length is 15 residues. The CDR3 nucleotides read TGTGCCAGCTCAATGCACAGGGGGCAAGACACTGAAGCTTTCTTT. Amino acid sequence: CASSMHRGQDTEAFF.

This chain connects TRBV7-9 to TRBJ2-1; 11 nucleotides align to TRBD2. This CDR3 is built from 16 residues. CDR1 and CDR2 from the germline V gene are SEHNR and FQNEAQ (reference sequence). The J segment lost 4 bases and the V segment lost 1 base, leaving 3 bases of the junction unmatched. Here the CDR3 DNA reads TGTGCCAGCAGCTTAGATGGACTAGCGGGTTACAATGAGCAGTTCTTC. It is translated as CASSLDGLAGYNEQFF.